This T cell receptor beta chain was found in a study of blood T cells in healthy people across ages. A second PCR, run for roughly 7 to 12 cycles, used a sample-barcoded 5' primer plus a J-beta primer mix. From the 5' RACE reads, TCRdb called clonotypes with MiXCR, one entry per CDR3 protein. Of some 1,800,000 distinct CDR3 sequences in the sample, roughly 43% are singletons; the top ten hold 23%. The study recruited healthy Caucasian donors from Russia who were aged about 6 to 95. For every donor, a draw yielded ten milliliters of peripheral blood. Germline assignment: CDR1 SGHDT and CDR2 YYEEEE. V lost 2 bases and J lost 7, with 12 bases in between. This CDR3 comprises 13 residues.

The V and J genes are TRBV5-6 and TRBJ1-2; no reliable D call. Sequenced: blood. The TCR comes from a human donor in good health. CDR3 sequence reads: CASSLWRNSGYTF. The CDR3 nucleotides are TGTGCCAGCAGCTTATGGCGAAATAGTGGCTACACCTTC.